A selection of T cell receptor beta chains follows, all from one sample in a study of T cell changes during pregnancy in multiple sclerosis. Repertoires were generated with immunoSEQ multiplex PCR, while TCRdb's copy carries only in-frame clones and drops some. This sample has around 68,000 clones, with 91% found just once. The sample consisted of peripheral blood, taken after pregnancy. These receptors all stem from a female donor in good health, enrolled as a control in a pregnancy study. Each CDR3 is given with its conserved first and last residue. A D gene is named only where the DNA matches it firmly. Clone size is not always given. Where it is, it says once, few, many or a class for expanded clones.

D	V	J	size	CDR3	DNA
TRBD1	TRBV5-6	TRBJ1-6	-	CASSFPGGKNSPLHF	TGTGCCAGCAGCTTTCCAGGGGGGAAAAATTCACCCCTCCACTTT
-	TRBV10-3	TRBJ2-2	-	CAISEYPENTGELFF	TGTGCCATCAGTGAGTACCCAGAGAACACCGGGGAGCTGTTTTTT
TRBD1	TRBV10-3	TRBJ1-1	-	CATKGQGNTEAFF	TGTGCCACGAAGGGACAGGGAAACACTGAAGCTTTCTTT
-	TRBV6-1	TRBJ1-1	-	CASSFGDTRNTEAFF	TGTGCCAGCTCCTTTGGCGACACGAGAAACACTGAAGCTTTCTTT
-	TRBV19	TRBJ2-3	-	CASSIDRTDTQYF	TGTGCCAGTAGTATAGATAGAACAGATACGCAGTATTTT
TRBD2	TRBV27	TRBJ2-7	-	CASLRGDEQYF	TGTGCCAGCCTCCGGGGGGACGAGCAGTACTTC
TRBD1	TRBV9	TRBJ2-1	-	CASSASGTGVGNEQFF	TGTGCCAGCAGCGCAAGCGGGACAGGGGTGGGGAATGAGCAGTTCTTC
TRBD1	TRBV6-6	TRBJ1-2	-	CASSQQGGDYGYTF	TGTGCCAGCAGTCAACAGGGGGGAGACTATGGCTACACCTTC
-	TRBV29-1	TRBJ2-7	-	CSVTGFSYEQYF	TGCAGCGTGACAGGTTTCTCCTACGAGCAGTACTTC
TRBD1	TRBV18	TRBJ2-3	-	CASSPFGQGSTDTQYF	TGTGCCAGCTCACCTTTCGGACAGGGTAGCACAGATACGCAGTATTTT
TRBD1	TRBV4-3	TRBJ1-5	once	CASSQGEGSNQPQHF	TGCGCCAGCAGTCAGGGGGAAGGTAGCAATCAGCCCCAGCATTTT
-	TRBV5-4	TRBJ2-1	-	CASSPQLLSSYNEQFF	TGTGCCAGCAGCCCCCAACTCTTGAGCTCCTACAATGAGCAGTTCTTC
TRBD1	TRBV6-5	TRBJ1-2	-	CASRSYRGTGYTF	TGTGCCAGCAGATCCTACAGGGGAACCGGCTACACCTTC
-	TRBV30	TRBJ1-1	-	CAWSVRGRAFF	TGTGCCTGGAGTGTACGGGGGAGGGCTTTCTTT
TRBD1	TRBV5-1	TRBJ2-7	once	CASSLGQGVREQYF	TGCGCCAGCAGCTTGGGGCAGGGGGTGAGGGAGCAGTACTTC
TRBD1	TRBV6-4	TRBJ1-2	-	CASSAGTGSYGYTF	TGTGCCAGCAGTGCCGGGACAGGCAGCTATGGCTACACCTTC
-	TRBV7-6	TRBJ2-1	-	CASSPGYNEQFF	TGTGCCAGCAGTCCAGGGTACAATGAGCAGTTCTTC
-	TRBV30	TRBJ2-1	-	CAWSASNEQFF	TGTGCCTGGAGTGCCTCCAATGAGCAGTTCTTC
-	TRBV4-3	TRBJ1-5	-	CASSQGPGGGNQPQHF	TGCGCCAGCAGCCAAGGCCCCGGAGGGGGCAATCAGCCCCAGCATTTT
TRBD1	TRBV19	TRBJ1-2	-	CATGGQYYGYTF	TGTGCCACCGGGGGACAGTACTATGGCTACACCTTC
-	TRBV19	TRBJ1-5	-	CASSSGGLNQPQHF	TGTGCCAGCAGTTCTGGGGGGTTAAATCAGCCCCAGCATTTT
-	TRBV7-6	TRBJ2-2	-	CASSFDYSGTGELFF	TGTGCCAGCAGCTTTGACTACTCGGGTACCGGGGAGCTGTTTTTT
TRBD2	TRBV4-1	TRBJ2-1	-	CASSQGDLGGAYYNEQFF	TGCGCCAGCAGCCAAGGAGATCTCGGGGGGGCCTACTACAATGAGCAGTTCTTC
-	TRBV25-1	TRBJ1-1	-	CASSEGNGAAAFF	TGTGCCAGCAGTGAAGGTAATGGGGCTGCGGCTTTCTTT
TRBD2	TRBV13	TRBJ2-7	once	CASSLGLASGLVSYEQYF	TGTGCCAGCAGCTTAGGCCTTGCTAGCGGTCTCGTCTCCTACGAGCAGTACTTC
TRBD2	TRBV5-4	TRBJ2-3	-	CASSNNRGGRGTDTQYF	TGTGCCAGCAGCAATAATCGGGGGGGCCGGGGCACAGATACGCAGTATTTT
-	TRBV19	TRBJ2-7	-	CASKHIGYSEQYF	TGTGCCAGTAAGCACATCGGGTACTCCGAGCAGTACTTC
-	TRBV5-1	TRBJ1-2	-	CASSPEGGKGVNYGYTF	TGCGCCAGCAGCCCTGAGGGTGGGAAAGGAGTGAACTATGGCTACACCTTC
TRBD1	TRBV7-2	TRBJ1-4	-	CASSLAQDRGKGKLFF	TGTGCCAGCAGCCTAGCTCAGGACAGGGGTAAAGGGAAACTGTTTTTT
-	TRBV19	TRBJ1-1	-	CASSANTGNTEAFF	TGTGCCAGTAGTGCCAATACAGGGAACACTGAAGCTTTCTTT
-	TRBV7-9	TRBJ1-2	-	CASSFSGGTYGYTF	TGTGCCAGCAGCTTTAGCGGGGGCACCTATGGCTACACCTTC
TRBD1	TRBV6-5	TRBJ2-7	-	CASSPPGQVYEQYF	TGTGCCAGCAGCCCCCCGGGACAGGTCTACGAGCAGTACTTC